This T cell receptor (beta chain) was documented in a study of identical twins. Study conclusions and caveats: Partly confounded zero-insertion analyses could result from invariant MAIT and iNKT cells. Within cord blood, abundant beta clonotypes carried fewer insertions, but memory repertoires showed no such trend.

Using its own MiXCR run on the 5' RACE reads, TCRdb lists one record per CDR3 protein. Among 540,000 or so distinct CDR3 sequences listed, around 22% were seen once. CDR1 DFQATT and CDR2 SNEGSKA come from the germline V gene (reference sequence). The CDR3 loop spans 15 amino acids. J gave up 3 bases and V 6 bases, and 6 bases lay outside the gene matches. Notes on this clonotype: Its antigen remains unidentified.

The same specimen was also included in a second study, on yellow fever vaccine responses in identical twins.

The V gene is TRBV20-1, the J gene TRBJ2-1, with 12 bases that match TRBD2. Source material: CD4+ T cells sorted from blood. This receptor was obtained from a woman between 18 and 30 years old in good health. CDR3 sequence: CSANGLAGFYNEQFF. The CDR3 bases are TGCAGTGCCAACGGACTAGCGGGGTTCTACAATGAGCAGTTCTTC.